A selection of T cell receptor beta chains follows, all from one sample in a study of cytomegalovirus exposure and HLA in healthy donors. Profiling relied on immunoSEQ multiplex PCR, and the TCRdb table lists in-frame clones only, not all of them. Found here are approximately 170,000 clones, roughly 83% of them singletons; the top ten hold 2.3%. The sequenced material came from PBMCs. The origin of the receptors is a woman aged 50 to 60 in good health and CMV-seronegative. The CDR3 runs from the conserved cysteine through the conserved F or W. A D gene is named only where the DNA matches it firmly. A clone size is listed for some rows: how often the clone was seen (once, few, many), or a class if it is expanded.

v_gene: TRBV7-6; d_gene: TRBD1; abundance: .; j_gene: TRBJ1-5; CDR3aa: CASSPNRGGQPQHF; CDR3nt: TGTGCCAGCAGCCCGAACAGGGGGGGTCAGCCCCAGCATTTT
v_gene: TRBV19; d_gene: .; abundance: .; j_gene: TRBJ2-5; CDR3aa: CASSIMADQETQYF; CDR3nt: TGTGCCAGTAGTATTATGGCAGACCAAGAGACCCAGTACTTC
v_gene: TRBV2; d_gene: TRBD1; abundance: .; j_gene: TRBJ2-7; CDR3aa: CASNQRGQGAKEQYF; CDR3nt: TGTGCCAGCAACCAGCGGGGACAGGGGGCGAAGGAGCAGTACTTC
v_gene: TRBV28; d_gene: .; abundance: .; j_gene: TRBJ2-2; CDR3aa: CASSRRRQNTGELFF; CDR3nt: TGTGCCAGCAGTCGGCGACGACAGAACACCGGGGAGCTGTTTTTT
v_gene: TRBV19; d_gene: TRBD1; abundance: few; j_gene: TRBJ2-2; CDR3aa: CASIRDRGDTGELFF; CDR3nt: TGTGCCAGTATCAGAGACAGGGGAGACACCGGGGAGCTGTTTTTT
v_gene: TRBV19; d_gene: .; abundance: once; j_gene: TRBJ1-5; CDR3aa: CASSILVGTGGGNQPQHF; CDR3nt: TGTGCCAGTAGTATACTGGTGGGAACGGGAGGCGGCAATCAGCCCCAGCATTTT
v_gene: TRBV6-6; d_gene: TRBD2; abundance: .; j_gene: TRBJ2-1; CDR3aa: CASSYEASGGNEQFF; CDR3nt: TGTGCCAGCAGTTACGAGGCTAGCGGGGGGAATGAGCAGTTCTTC
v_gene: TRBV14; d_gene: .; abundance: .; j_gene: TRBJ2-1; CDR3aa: CASSQDLGGVEQFF; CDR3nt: TGTGCCAGCAGCCAAGACCTGGGGGGTGTTGAGCAGTTCTTC
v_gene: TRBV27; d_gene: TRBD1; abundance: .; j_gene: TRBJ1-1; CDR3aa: CASIPGQGARAFF; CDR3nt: TGTGCCAGCATCCCCGGTCAGGGGGCTAGGGCTTTCTTT
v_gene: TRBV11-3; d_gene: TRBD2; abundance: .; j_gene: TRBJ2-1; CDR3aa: CASSLDGIAGVNEQFF; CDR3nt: TGTGCCAGCAGCTTAGATGGGATAGCGGGAGTCAATGAGCAGTTCTTC
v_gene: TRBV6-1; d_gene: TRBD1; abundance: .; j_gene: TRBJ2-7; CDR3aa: CAVYDRGPTYEQYF; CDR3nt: TGTGCCGTTTACGACAGGGGGCCCACCTACGAGCAGTACTTC
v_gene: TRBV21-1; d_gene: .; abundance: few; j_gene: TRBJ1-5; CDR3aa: CASSKGRGNQPQHF; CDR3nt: TGTGCCAGCAGCAAGGGGCGCGGCAATCAGCCCCAGCATTTT
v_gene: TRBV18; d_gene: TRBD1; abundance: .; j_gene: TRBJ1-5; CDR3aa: CASSLAGTGVGQPQHF; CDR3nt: TGTGCCAGCTCGCTCGCGGGAACAGGGGTAGGTCAGCCCCAGCATTTT
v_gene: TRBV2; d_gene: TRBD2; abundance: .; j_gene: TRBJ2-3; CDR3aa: CASISASGGPRDTQYF; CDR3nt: TGTGCCAGCATCAGCGCTAGCGGGGGGCCCCGGGATACGCAGTATTTT
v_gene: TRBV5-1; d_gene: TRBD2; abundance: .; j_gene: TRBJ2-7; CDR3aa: CASRPRLAGGEQYF; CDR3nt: TGCGCCAGCAGACCAAGACTAGCGGGGGGCGAGCAGTACTTC
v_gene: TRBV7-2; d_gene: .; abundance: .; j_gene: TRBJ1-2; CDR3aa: CASSSSAVTTYGYTF; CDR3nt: TGTGCCAGCAGCTCGAGTGCGGTGACGACTTATGGCTACACCTTC
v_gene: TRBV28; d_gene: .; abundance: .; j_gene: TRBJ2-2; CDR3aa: CASSLLGQGNTGELFF; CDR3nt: TGTGCCAGCAGTTTATTGGGGCAGGGCAACACCGGGGAGCTGTTTTTT
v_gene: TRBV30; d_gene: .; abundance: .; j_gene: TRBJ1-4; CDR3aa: CAWDPRGVGEKLFF; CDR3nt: TGTGCCTGGGACCCCAGGGGCGTGGGGGAAAAACTGTTTTTT
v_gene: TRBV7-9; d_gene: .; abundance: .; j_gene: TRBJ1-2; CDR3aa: CASSPGGPNYGYTF; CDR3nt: TGTGCCAGCAGCCCCGGGGGGCCAAACTATGGCTACACCTTC
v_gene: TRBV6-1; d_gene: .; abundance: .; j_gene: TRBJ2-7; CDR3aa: CASSSRSPQDYEQYF; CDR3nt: TGTGCCAGCAGTTCCCGTTCCCCACAGGATTACGAGCAGTACTTC
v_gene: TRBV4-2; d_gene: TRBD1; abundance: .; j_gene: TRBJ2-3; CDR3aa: CASSQGQTRDTQYF; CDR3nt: TGTGCCAGCAGCCAGGGACAGACCAGAGATACGCAGTATTTT
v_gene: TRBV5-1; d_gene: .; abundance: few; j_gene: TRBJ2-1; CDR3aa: CASSAGQIYNEQFF; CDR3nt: TGCGCCAGCAGCGCGGGACAGATCTACAATGAGCAGTTCTTC
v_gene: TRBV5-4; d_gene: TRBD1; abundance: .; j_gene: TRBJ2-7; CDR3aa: CASSLRQGAEQYF; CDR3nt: TGTGCCAGCAGCTTGCGACAGGGGGCCGAGCAGTACTTC
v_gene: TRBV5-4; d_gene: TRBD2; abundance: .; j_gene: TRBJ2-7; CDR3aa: CASSLELAGQEQYF; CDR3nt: TGTGCCAGCAGCTTGGAACTAGCGGGACAGGAGCAGTACTTC